This T cell receptor beta chain was sequenced for a study of identical twins. This clonotype was picked up many times. V was pared by 2 bases and J by 6 bases, with 13 bases between. The CDR3 is made up of 15 amino acids. The germline V gene has CDR1 MNHEY and CDR2 SVGAGI. TCRdb reprocessed the 5' RACE reads with MiXCR, giving one entry per CDR3 protein. The sample carries about 790,000 distinct CDR3 sequences, roughly 18% recorded once. This same sample was also part of a study on T cells expressing NK-cell markers.

V is TRBV6-5 and J is TRBJ1-4; no reliable D call. This clonotype originated in a woman aged 18 to 35 in good health. Material for sequencing was PBMCs. CDR3 DNA: TGTGCCAGCAGTTACCCGGGGATAGGTGATGAAAAACTGTTTTTT. This sequence encodes CASSYPGIGDEKLFF.